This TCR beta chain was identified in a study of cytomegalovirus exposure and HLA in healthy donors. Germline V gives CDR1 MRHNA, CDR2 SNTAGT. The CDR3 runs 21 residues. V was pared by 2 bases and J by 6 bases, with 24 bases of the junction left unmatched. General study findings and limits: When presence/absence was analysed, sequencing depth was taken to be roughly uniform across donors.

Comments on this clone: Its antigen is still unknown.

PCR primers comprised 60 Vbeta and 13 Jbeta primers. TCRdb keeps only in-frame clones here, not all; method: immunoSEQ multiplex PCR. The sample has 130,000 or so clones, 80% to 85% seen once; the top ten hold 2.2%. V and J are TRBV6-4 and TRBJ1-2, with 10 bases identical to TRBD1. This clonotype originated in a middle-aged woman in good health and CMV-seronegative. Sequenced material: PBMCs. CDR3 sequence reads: CASSDTTNRTRQGAYRHGYTF. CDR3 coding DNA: TGTGCCAGCAGTGACACCACTAACCGTACCAGACAGGGGGCATATCGGCATGGCTACACCTTC.